This section outlines one TCR beta chain sequence together with its context. The donors, all healthy, were Caucasians living in Russia, aged 6 to 90. Germline lookup yields CDR1 DFQATT and CDR2 SNEGSKA (reference sequence). Trimming cost V 3 bases and J 4 bases; bases outside gene matches: 7. The CDR3 is made up of 15 amino acids. This sample was included in a study of blood T cells in healthy people across ages. With a J-beta primer mix and a sample-barcoded 5' primer, a second PCR ran roughly 6 to 11 cycles. TCRdb reanalysed the 5' RACE reads using MiXCR and keeps one entry per CDR3 protein. This sample has 250,000 to 300,000 distinct CDR3 sequences; roughly 26% occur once, and the top ten carry 25% to 30%.

The sample comprised blood. The chain carries TRBV20-1 and TRBJ1-5; TRBD1 matches 9 bases. This sequence was found in a woman aged 70-85 years in good health. The CDR3 sequence is CSASGGTGKNQPQHF. The CDR3 nucleotides read TGCAGTGCTAGTGGGGGGACAGGGAAAAATCAGCCCCAGCATTTT.